These 15 T cell receptor beta chains share one sample of origin, sequenced in a study of radiation and T cells in renal cell carcinoma. Profiling relied on immunoSEQ multiplex PCR, and the TCRdb table lists in-frame clones only, not all of them. Of roughly 170,000 clones listed, approximately 90% are singletons. Time point described: blood 4 weeks post-SBRT, at nephrectomy. The treatment here: 15 Gy SBRT to primary tumor, nephrectomy 4 weeks later. The sample here was blood, taken from a patient whose treatment included radiotherapy and nephrectomy. All receptors derive from a woman in her fifties or sixties with renal cell carcinoma.

The V gene is TRBV5-1, the J gene TRBJ2-4; tentative D call: TRBD2 (6 bases). V was trimmed by 4 bases and J by 1 base, leaving 24 bases between them. From germline, CDR1 is SGHRS and CDR2 YFSETQ. The CDR3 runs to 19 residues. CDR3 loop: CASSRNQLGLRGAKNIQYF. In DNA, the CDR3 is TGCGCCAGCAGCCGCAATCAATTGGGACTGAGAGGGGCCAAAAACATTCAGTACTTC.

The chain combines TRBV11-2 with TRBJ1-1; D may be TRBD1 (5 bases). V lost 3 bases and J lost 5, with 13 bases in between. This CDR3 has 14 amino acids. Looked up from germline, CDR1 is SGHAT and CDR2 is FQNNGV. The CDR3 reads CASSFQGQITEAFF. The CDR3 coding sequence is TGTGCCAGCAGCTTCCAAGGACAAATTACTGAAGCTTTCTTT.

This clone was found once. The chain combines TRBV14 with TRBJ1-2; 7 positions match TRBD1. CDR1 is SGHDN and CDR2 is FVKESK in the germline V gene. The CDR3 is 15 amino acids. Trimming at V came to 5 bases and at J to 3 bases, leaving 9 bases not matched to a gene. The CDR3 is CASSRRQGIHYGYTF. For the CDR3, the DNA is TGTGCCAGCAGCAGGCGACAGGGTATTCACTATGGCTACACCTTC.

This clone was found once. CDR3 amino acids: CASSSEGGGQGALAYEQYF. CDR3 bases: TGTGCCAGCAGCTCCGAGGGCGGTGGACAGGGGGCTTTGGCCTACGAGCAGTACTTC. The V call is TRBV7-6, the J call TRBJ2-7, with 11 bases matching TRBD1. The CDR3 has 19 amino acids. CDR1 and CDR2 from the germline V gene are SGHVS and FNYEAQ. The ends lost 4 bases at V and 2 bases at J; junction bases unmatched: 16.

V gene TRBV18 combines with J gene TRBJ1-1, with D perhaps TRBD1 (6 bases). Germline loops: CDR1 KGHSH, CDR2 LQKENI. Trimming left V 4 bases short and J 6 bases short, with 12 bases between. There are 13 residues in the CDR3. Here the CDR3 DNA reads TGTGCCAGCTCACTAGGGACAAGCGCTGAAGCTTTCTTT. Amino acids: CASSLGTSAEAFF.

This clone has a single count. This chain uses TRBV19 with TRBJ1-5; 8 bases agree with TRBD1. V lost 2 bases and J lost 3; bases outside the gene matches: 12. CDR1 is LNHDA and CDR2 is SQIVND in the germline V gene (reference sequence). The CDR3 covers 18 residues. This CDR3 reads CASSITRQGPGDNQPQHF. CDR3 in DNA: TGTGCCAGTAGTATAACCCGACAGGGGCCTGGGGACAATCAGCCCCAGCATTTT.

The chain couples TRBV9 to TRBJ1-6; TRBD1 is a possible D gene (6 bases). V was pared by 1 base and J by 0 bases, with 14 bases between. The germline CDR1 and CDR2 sequences are SGDLS and YYNGEE. The CDR3 contains 18 residues. This CDR3 is CASSVQQGGSSYNSPLHF. As DNA, the CDR3 is TGTGCCAGCAGCGTACAACAGGGAGGGAGCTCCTATAATTCACCCCTCCACTTT.

The chain has TRBV6-1 and TRBJ1-4; no reliable D call. CDR3 length: 14 residues. The V gene lost 0 bases and the J gene lost 7 bases, with 9 bases spanning the gap. CDR1 is MNHNS, CDR2 SASEGT, per germline. The CDR3 sequence: CASSEAAGGEKLFF. CDR3 DNA sequence: TGTGCCAGCAGTGAAGCGGCGGGAGGTGAAAAACTGTTTTTT.

The genes are TRBV6-1 and TRBJ2-7; 9 bases align to TRBD2. Germline CDR1 and CDR2: MNHNS and SASEGT. The CDR3 loop spans 13 amino acids. Trimming at V came to 4 bases and at J to 6 bases, leaving 4 bases not matched to a gene. In DNA, the CDR3 is TGTGCCAGCAGTGTGGCGGGGGGGTTCGAGCAGTACTTC. This sequence encodes CASSVAGGFEQYF.

This clone turned up a few times. This chain connects TRBV2 to TRBJ1-1; D ambiguous. In germline, CDR1 is SNHLY, CDR2 FYNNEI. V lost 1 base, J lost 3 bases, and 9 bases lay in between. CDR3 size: 14 residues. CDR3 residues: CASSEGRAYTEAFF. In nucleotides, the CDR3 is TGTGCCAGCAGTGAAGGGCGGGCCTACACTGAAGCTTTCTTT.

The chain is built from TRBV7-9 and TRBJ2-7; 7 nucleotides align to TRBD1. The CDR3 extends over 14 amino acids. The germline V gene has CDR1 SEHNR and CDR2 FQNEAQ (reference sequence). Losses at the gene ends were 5 bases for V and 5 bases for J; bases not matched to a gene: 9. The CDR3 protein is CASSRIWQGDEQYF. CDR3 nucleotide sequence: TGTGCCAGCAGCCGGATATGGCAGGGGGACGAGCAGTACTTC. Full variable domain (rest looked up from reference TRBV7-9 and TRBJ2-7): DTGVSQNPRHKITKRGQNVTFRCDPISEHNRLYWYRQTLGQGPEFLTYFQNEAQLEKSRLLSDRFSAERPKGSFSTLEIQRTEQGDSAMYLCASSRIWQGDEQYFGPGTRLTVT.

The V gene is TRBV19, the J gene TRBJ2-7, with 9 bases aligning to TRBD2. V shed 6 bases, J shed 4 bases, and the junction held 7 bases outside the gene matches. Germline V gives CDR1 LNHDA, CDR2 SQIVND (reference sequence). The CDR3 runs to 14 residues. In nucleotides, the CDR3 is TGTGCCAGTAGCAGGAGCGGGGGGTCTTACGAGCAGTACTTC. Translation: CASSRSGGSYEQYF.

V usage is TRBV5-4 and J usage is TRBJ2-7; 7 bases map to TRBD1. The germline V gene has CDR1 SGHNT and CDR2 YYREEE (reference sequence). Losses at the gene ends were 4 bases for V and 0 bases for J; bases not matched to a gene: 4. The length of the CDR3 is 14 residues. CDR3 sequence reads: CASSHRDSSYEQYF. DNA for the CDR3: TGTGCCAGCAGCCACCGGGACAGCTCCTACGAGCAGTACTTC.

The chain links TRBV6-5 to TRBJ2-7; 7 nucleotides match TRBD2. CDR1 is MNHEY and CDR2 is SVGAGI in the germline V gene. The CDR3 spans 13 residues. V shed 6 bases, J shed 5 bases, and the junction held 7 bases outside the gene matches. This CDR3 reads CASRGGRVDEQYF. The CDR3 coding sequence is TGTGCCAGCAGGGGGGGGAGAGTCGACGAGCAGTACTTC.

The chain combines TRBV7-2 with TRBJ2-2; TRBD2 matches 8 bases. The trim removed 1 base at V and 4 bases at J, leaving 2 bases unmatched. CDR3 length equals 15 residues. The germline V gene has CDR1 SGHTA and CDR2 FQGNSA. CDR3 protein: CASSLGTSRTGELFF. The CDR3 DNA reads TGTGCCAGCAGCTTAGGGACTAGCCGCACCGGGGAGCTGTTTTTT. The complete variable domain, with remaining parts taken from reference TRBV7-2 and TRBJ2-2, reads GAGVSQSPSNKVTEKGKDVELRCDPISGHTALYWYRQSLGQGLEFLIYFQGNSAPDKSGLPSDRFSAERTGGSVSTLTIQRTQQEDSAVYLCASSLGTSRTGELFFGEGSRLTVL.